Sequencing of this T cell receptor beta chain was carried out in a study of blood T cell repertoires in COVID-19. Study background: Sites across the United States, Italy and Spain contributed samples from acute and convalescent COVID-19.

Per the authors' pipeline: Nucleated cell number was recorded as an estimate derived from reference gene primer amplification. Clones were read by immunoSEQ multiplex PCR, and TCRdb kept only the in-frame ones, dropping some. V and J calls and clone size are copied from that table; D and trimming were computed from the DNA. The sample includes 220,000 or so clones, 84% of them seen just once. The study drew participants aged about 18 to 89 years from about two dozen US areas. Clinical history as reported by participants underpinned cohort assignment. The CDR3 runs 14 residues. The V gene lost 6 bases and the J gene lost 3 bases, with 11 bases spanning the gap. CDR1 and CDR2 (germline): MDHEN, SYDVKM. This clone was counted a single time.

This TCR was sampled from a woman in her thirties or forties who had recovered from COVID-19. V and J are TRBV28 and TRBJ1-4; D possibly corresponds to TRBD1 (5 bases). Material: PBMCs or T cells enriched from blood (not recorded which). The CDR3 sequence: CASRSGGANEKLFF. Written as DNA, the CDR3 is TGTGCCAGCAGATCAGGAGGGGCTAATGAAAAACTGTTTTTT.